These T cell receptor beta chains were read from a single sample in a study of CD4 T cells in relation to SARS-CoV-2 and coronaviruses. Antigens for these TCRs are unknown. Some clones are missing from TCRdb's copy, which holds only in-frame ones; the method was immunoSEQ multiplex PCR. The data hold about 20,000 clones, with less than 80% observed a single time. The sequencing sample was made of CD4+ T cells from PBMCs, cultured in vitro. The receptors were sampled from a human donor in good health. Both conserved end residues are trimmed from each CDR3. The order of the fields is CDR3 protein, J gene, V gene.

CDR3 protein: ASSQTSGQY
J gene: TRBJ2-7
V gene: TRBV14

CDR3 protein: ASTPNGGTNEKLF
J gene: TRBJ1-4
V gene: TRBV2

CDR3 protein: ASSRDFGAEQY
J gene: TRBJ2-7
V gene: TRBV9

CDR3 protein: ASSSRQGRGYEQY
J gene: TRBJ2-7
V gene: TRBV2

CDR3 protein: ASSLSGYEQY
J gene: TRBJ2-7
V gene: TRBV7-9

CDR3 protein: ASQRDRTSGSSYNEQF
J gene: TRBJ2-1
V gene: TRBV9

CDR3 protein: ASRVSREGGYEQY
J gene: TRBJ2-7
V gene: TRBV19

CDR3 protein: ASSPPGAGANVLT
J gene: TRBJ2-6
V gene: TRBV5-1

CDR3 protein: ASSLGGVAETQY
J gene: TRBJ2-5
V gene: TRBV7-9

CDR3 protein: ASRQPSASQH
J gene: TRBJ1-5
V gene: TRBV12-2

CDR3 protein: ASGPAGELF
J gene: TRBJ2-2
V gene: TRBV6-5

CDR3 protein: ASSLGTNPRLQPQH
J gene: TRBJ1-5
V gene: TRBV5-1

CDR3 protein: ASSVAPQGGEETQY
J gene: TRBJ2-5
V gene: TRBV9

CDR3 protein: ASSLDGRADVDTQY
J gene: TRBJ2-3
V gene: TRBV5-4

CDR3 protein: ASSDSTSGSEQF
J gene: TRBJ2-1
V gene: TRBV6-4

CDR3 protein: SAGPGDTQY
J gene: TRBJ2-3
V gene: TRBV20-1

CDR3 protein: ASRDTGSSYEQY
J gene: TRBJ2-7
V gene: TRBV19

CDR3 protein: ASSLVAGTTEAF
J gene: TRBJ1-1
V gene: TRBV18

CDR3 protein: ARTRGVSGELF
J gene: TRBJ2-2
V gene: TRBV2

CDR3 protein: ASSPRGPPPLH
J gene: TRBJ1-6
V gene: TRBV7-3

CDR3 protein: SVVVSRGFDSYNEQF
J gene: TRBJ2-1
V gene: TRBV29-1

CDR3 protein: ASSGSYEQY
J gene: TRBJ2-7
V gene: TRBV19

CDR3 protein: ATSARYDTGELF
J gene: TRBJ2-2
V gene: TRBV24-1

CDR3 protein: AWATGAAQPQH
J gene: TRBJ1-5
V gene: TRBV30

CDR3 protein: ASSLFGSLITEAF
J gene: TRBJ1-1
V gene: TRBV27

CDR3 protein: ASSIVGGMETQY
J gene: TRBJ2-5
V gene: TRBV19

CDR3 protein: ASSRGTMMGDEQF
J gene: TRBJ2-1
V gene: TRBV3-1/TRBV3-2

CDR3 protein: ASSGGGGLGGGYT
J gene: TRBJ1-2
V gene: TRBV5-1

CDR3 protein: ASSPPVADEAF
J gene: TRBJ1-1
V gene: TRBV18

CDR3 protein: AIEKPGQTNEKLF
J gene: TRBJ1-4
V gene: TRBV10-3

CDR3 protein: ASSLSYRGGEQY
J gene: TRBJ2-7
V gene: TRBV28

CDR3 protein: ASSYGVPYEQY
J gene: TRBJ2-7
V gene: TRBV6-2/TRBV6-3

CDR3 protein: ASSLVGLAGGPLAKNIQY
J gene: TRBJ2-4
V gene: TRBV27

CDR3 protein: ASSPGKGYT
J gene: TRBJ1-2
V gene: TRBV6-6

CDR3 protein: ASSPDRFPYEQY
J gene: TRBJ2-7
V gene: TRBV18

CDR3 protein: ASRDQYNEQF
J gene: TRBJ2-1
V gene: TRBV2

CDR3 protein: ASRALDSNTGELF
J gene: TRBJ2-2
V gene: TRBV2

CDR3 protein: ASSQDGTHYNEQF
J gene: TRBJ2-1
V gene: TRBV3-1/TRBV3-2

CDR3 protein: ASSLVHGTNTEAF
J gene: TRBJ1-1
V gene: TRBV11-1

CDR3 protein: ATSSPRQGIQPQH
J gene: TRBJ1-5
V gene: TRBV15

CDR3 protein: ATSDSGTSGRAAQF
J gene: TRBJ2-1
V gene: TRBV24-1

CDR3 protein: ASSPTSGSWYNEQF
J gene: TRBJ2-1
V gene: TRBV7-8

CDR3 protein: SASPAGQGFNGYT
J gene: TRBJ1-2
V gene: TRBV20-1

CDR3 protein: ATNPQGLTYGYT
J gene: TRBJ1-2
V gene: TRBV6-5

CDR3 protein: ASSRGAGTYEQY
J gene: TRBJ2-7
V gene: TRBV4-1

CDR3 protein: ASSRTGAPLNTEAF
J gene: TRBJ1-1
V gene: TRBV27

CDR3 protein: AWSLPWRGYNEQF
J gene: TRBJ2-1
V gene: TRBV30

CDR3 protein: ASSPGRVSDTQY
J gene: TRBJ2-3
V gene: TRBV5-1

CDR3 protein: ASSLASRDRRRAF
J gene: TRBJ1-1
V gene: TRBV7-8

CDR3 protein: ASTLTGNSNQPQH
J gene: TRBJ1-5
V gene: TRBV3-1/TRBV3-2

CDR3 protein: ASSLFGETQY
J gene: TRBJ2-5
V gene: TRBV12-3/TRBV12-4

CDR3 protein: ASSLGYLSTDTQY
J gene: TRBJ2-3
V gene: TRBV7-2

CDR3 protein: ASSLSSEAGANVLT
J gene: TRBJ2-6
V gene: TRBV7-3